This TCR beta chain was sequenced in a study of T-cell reconstitution after alpha-beta-depleted transplantation in children. Molecular barcoding with unique molecular identifiers was used for the TCRbeta library. In TCRdb, the PCR reads were re-called with MiXCR into one record per CDR3 protein. The data show about 500,000 distinct CDR3 sequences, with 30% to 35% seen just once and around 2.5% held by the top ten. The CDR3 extends over 16 amino acids. V lost 7 bases and J 4 bases, leaving 22 bases between the germline ends. CDR1 is SGHAT, CDR2 FQNNGV, per germline. Sequenced here: PBMCs from the stem cell graft donor, sampled from the stem cell graft. The sequence was collected from a human donor who donated a stem cell graft to a child with aplastic anemia. The chain has TRBV11-2 and TRBJ1-1; perhaps TRBD1 as D (5 bases). The DNA of the CDR3 is TGTGCCAGCACTTCGACGTATACAGGCTCGGGCACTGAAGCTTTCTTT. Its translation: CASTSTYTGSGTEAFF. Drawing the rest from reference TRBV11-2 and TRBJ1-1, the complete variable domain is EAGVAQSPRYKIIEKRQSVAFWCNPISGHATLYWYQQILGQGPKLLIQFQNNGVVDDSQLPKDRFSAERLKGVDSTLKIQPAKLEDSAVYLCASTSTYTGSGTEAFFGQGTRLTVV.